The T cell receptor (beta chain) described here comes from a study of beta chain features in type 1 diabetes. Study overall: All of the samples together had over 90 million sorted cells examined. Findings and caveats of the study: TCRB CDR3s were moderately but significantly shorter in Type 1 diabetes patients in all four CD4+ subsets.

The CDR3 is 15 amino acids. From germline, CDR1 is MDHEN and CDR2 SYDVKM. Trimming pared 5 bases from V and 2 bases from J, leaving 16 bases between. Expressed TCRB transcripts were sequenced because the entire RNA isolate underwent reverse transcription. Here immunoSEQ multiplex PCR was the method, and the copy in TCRdb shows in-frame clones only, minus some. The table includes 680,000 or so clones, around 15% detected once. Points on this clone: The antigen is unknown.

Sequencing was performed on naive CD4+ T cells from blood. The sequence derives from a man younger than 35 with type 1 diabetes. The chain recombines TRBV28 with TRBJ2-7; D not resolved. In nucleotides, the CDR3 is TGTGCCAGCAGTCCCCCCCATAGGATTCCCTACGAGCAGTACTTC. Translated, it gives CASSPPHRIPYEQYF.